Presented here are 21 T cell receptor beta chains from one specimen sequenced in a study of T cells expressing NK-cell markers. No DNA is given; TCRdb re-called the 5' RACE reads and lists each CDR3 protein once. The listing records 550,000 to 600,000 distinct CDR3 sequences. Sequenced sample: blood T cells: a sorted CD56 or NKG2C T cell subset, CD4+ or CD8+ T cells, or bulk PBMC T cells (not recorded which). These receptors were taken from a young man in good health.

The rearrangement joins TRBV9 to TRBJ2-5; TCRdb names TRBD1, which stays unverified in the absence of DNA. CDR1 is SGDLS and CDR2 is YYNGEE in the germline V gene. The CDR3 extends over 14 amino acids. The CDR3 loop is CASSTTDRVETQYF.

The gene calls are TRBV12-3 or TRBV12-4 and TRBJ2-2; as DNA is missing, the TRBD1 call by TCRdb cannot be tested. This CDR3 contains 15 residues. CDR3 sequence: CASSPSTGAVGELFF.

This chain connects TRBV5-5 to TRBJ2-1; there is no DNA to check the TCRdb D call of TRBD1. The CDR3 length is 15 residues. Looked up from germline, CDR1 is SGHKS and CDR2 is YYEKEE (reference sequence). The CDR3 sequence is CASSLVWGGMDEQFF.

The rearrangement uses TRBV27 and TRBJ2-2; TCRdb calls TRBD1, which cannot be checked without DNA. Germline CDR1 reads MNHEY; CDR2 reads SMNVEV (reference sequence). The CDR3 runs to 16 residues. This CDR3 is CASTLGGQARTGELFF.

The chain joins TRBV4-1 to TRBJ2-1. CDR3 length: 13 amino acids. CDR1 is MGHRA and CDR2 is YSYEKL in the germline V gene. CDR3 loop: CASSHGSRGEQFF.

The chain is built from TRBV3-1 and TRBJ2-1. CDR1 is LGHDT, CDR2 YNNKEL, per germline (reference sequence). This CDR3 has 14 residues. The CDR3 is CASSQDAGLNEQFF.

The rearrangement joins TRBV5-1 to TRBJ2-1. Germline loops: CDR1 SGHRS, CDR2 YFSETQ. CDR3 length equals 15 residues. The CDR3 spells CASSLEGSSYNEQFF.

The rearrangement joins TRBV20-1 to TRBJ2-7. In germline, CDR1 is DFQATT, CDR2 SNEGSKA (reference sequence). The CDR3 has 11 amino acids. CDR3 loop: CSASLDLKQYF.

The genes are TRBV9 and TRBJ2-7; no DNA is available, so the TRBD1 call from TCRdb remains unchecked. The germline CDR1 and CDR2 sequences are SGDLS and YYNGEE. The CDR3 has 15 amino acids. The CDR3 is CASSASTGLPNEQYF.

V and J are TRBV4-3 and TRBJ2-2; lacking DNA, the TRBD1 call made by TCRdb goes unchecked. Looked up from germline, CDR1 is LGHNA and CDR2 is YSLEER. This CDR3 has 17 residues. CDR3 region: CASSPAAGQGPTGELFF.

The genes are TRBV7-2 and TRBJ2-2. This CDR3 contains 13 residues. Germline V gene sequence: CDR1 SGHTA, CDR2 FQGNSA. The CDR3 region is CASSKKNTGELFF.

This rearrangement joins TRBV20-1 to TRBJ2-1; TCRdb names TRBD2, which stays unverified in the absence of DNA. Per the germline V gene, CDR1 is DFQATT and CDR2 is SNEGSKA (reference sequence). There are 14 residues in the CDR3. The CDR3 sequence: CSARDREGINEQFF.

V and J are TRBV12-3 or TRBV12-4 and TRBJ2-1; TCRdb's D call, TRBD2, is unchecked because there is no DNA. The CDR3 is 13 residues long. CDR3 protein: CASSPGLVGEQFF.

The chain couples TRBV7-6 to TRBJ2-7; without DNA, the TCRdb call of TRBD2 cannot be checked. The CDR3 covers 15 residues. Germline loops: CDR1 SGHVS, CDR2 FNYEAQ. CDR3 in amino acids: CASSLASGSSSEQYF.

The chain is built from TRBV27 and TRBJ2-7; TCRdb calls TRBD1, which cannot be checked without DNA. The CDR3 length is 16 residues. Looked up from germline, CDR1 is MNHEY and CDR2 is SMNVEV (reference sequence). CDR3 sequence: CASSRLGTGEHYEQYF.

The chain links TRBV9 to TRBJ2-3; TCRdb designates TRBD2, a call that cannot be tested without DNA. The CDR3 contains 16 residues. The germline V gene encodes CDR1 SGDLS and CDR2 YYNGEE. CDR3 loop: CASSVGALAGGDTQYF.

This rearrangement joins TRBV6-5 to TRBJ1-4; no DNA is available, so the TRBD1 call from TCRdb remains unchecked. The germline V gene has CDR1 MNHEY and CDR2 SVGAGI. CDR3 size: 15 residues. The CDR3 loop reads CASSLRDRGRMKLFF.

This rearrangement joins TRBV3-1 to TRBJ1-2. Germline CDR1 is LGHDT and CDR2 is YNNKEL (reference sequence). This CDR3 comprises 12 residues. The CDR3 sequence is CASSQVNYGYTF.

The rearrangement links TRBV7-9 to TRBJ2-1; without DNA, the TCRdb call of TRBD2 cannot be checked. The CDR3 length is 17 residues. The V gene's germline CDR1 is SEHNR and CDR2 FQNEAQ (reference sequence). CDR3 in amino acids: CASNTRGGSWEYNEQFF.

The chain uses TRBV12-3 or TRBV12-4 and TRBJ2-1; TCRdb indicates TRBD2, and absent DNA this call remains unverified. This CDR3 has 16 residues. The CDR3 protein is CASSRPVGRGYNEQFF.

This chain links TRBV12-3 or TRBV12-4 with TRBJ2-5; the D call from TCRdb, TRBD1, cannot be confirmed without DNA. The CDR3 length is 15 residues. CDR3 protein: CASSLARGVGETQYF.